What follows are 23 T cell receptor beta chains derived from one specimen sequenced in a study of CDR3 diversity in severe acne. TCRdb processed the PCR reads anew with MiXCR; each CDR3 protein has one entry. This table holds approximately 80,000 distinct CDR3 sequences, 51% found once. The material sequenced was blood. Receptors were obtained from a male donor in good health, without acne.

The chain has TRBV25-1 and TRBJ1-5; unclear D gene. The CDR3 is 14 residues long. Trimming cost V 8 bases and J 2 bases, with 13 bases left between them. Germline values: CDR1 MGHDK, CDR2 SYGVNS. The CDR3 DNA reads TGTGCCAGCTCGGACCCGGCGGGCAATCAGCCCCAGCATTTT. Translating it yields CASSDPAGNQPQHF.

This clonotype was seen ten or more times. The chain has TRBV28 and TRBJ2-1; D is unresolved. This CDR3 comprises 13 residues. In germline, CDR1 is MDHEN, CDR2 SYDVKM. V was cut by 2 bases and J by 3 bases, with 5 bases left in between. Here the CDR3 DNA reads TGTGCCAGCAGTTTACGTTACTACAATGAGCAGTTCTTC. This codes for CASSLRYYNEQFF.

In its sample, this clonotype was seen a few times. The genes are TRBV6-5 and TRBJ1-2, with D possibly being TRBD1 (5 bases). The V end was cut by 6 bases, the J end by 3 bases, with 14 bases between. Germline V lookup: CDR1 MNHEY, CDR2 SVGAGI. This CDR3 comprises 14 residues. CDR3 DNA sequence: TGTGCCAGCAGGCGGGGGACGGCCGACTATGGCTACACCTTC. Protein: CASRRGTADYGYTF.

The CDR3 reads CASRETSRAYEQYF. In nucleotides, the CDR3 is TGTGCCAGCAGGGAGACTAGCCGCGCCTACGAGCAGTACTTC. The chain is built from TRBV3-1 and TRBJ2-7, with 7 bases matching TRBD2. V dropped 6 bases and J dropped 2; count of bases not matched to a gene: 7. Per the germline V gene, CDR1 is LGHDT and CDR2 is YNNKEL (reference sequence). The CDR3 covers 14 residues.

This clonotype was picked up many times. The chain uses TRBV28 and TRBJ2-3; a weak D match, TRBD2 (6 bases). The CDR3 spans 14 residues. Germline V CDR1 and CDR2: MDHEN, SYDVKM. V lost 6 bases and J lost 4, with 14 bases in between. DNA for the CDR3: TGTGCCAGCAGACCGGGACTTTCTCCAGATACGCAGTATTTT. Encoded protein: CASRPGLSPDTQYF. Filled out from reference TRBV28 and TRBJ2-3, the complete variable domain reads DVKVTQSSRYLVKRTGEKVFLECVQDMDHENMFWYRQDPGLGLRLIYFSYDVKMKEKGDIPEGYSVSREKKERFSLILESASTNQTSMYLCASRPGLSPDTQYFGPGTRLTVL.

Remarks on this clonotype: The junction differs from germline at one of its ends, possibly a read error. This sequence joins TRBV7-8 and TRBJ2-7; 10 nucleotides line up with TRBD2. The CDR3 length is 20 residues. Germline CDR1 and CDR2: SGHVS and FQNEAQ. CDR3 DNA sequence: TGTGCCAGTGAATACGGGGTTAGCGGGGGGACAGACAAAAACCCCTACAAGCAGTACTTC. Translation: CASEYGVSGGTDKNPYKQYF.

The chain links TRBV25-1 to TRBJ2-5, with a weak D call TRBD1 (5 bases). Germline V gene lookup returns CDR1 MGHDK and CDR2 SYGVNS. This CDR3 is built from 14 residues. V was clipped by 3 bases and J by 4 bases, with 12 bases between them. The CDR3 region is CASSDPQGAETQYF. The CDR3, as DNA: TGTGCCAGCAGTGATCCTCAGGGTGCAGAGACCCAGTACTTC. The variable domain in full, with the rest retrieved from reference TRBV25-1 and TRBJ2-5, is EADIYQTPRYLVIGTGKKITLECSQTMGHDKMYWYQQDPGMELHLIHYSYGVNSTEKGDLSSESTVSRIRTEHFPLTLESARPSHTSQYLCASSDPQGAETQYFGPGTRLLVL.

This clonotype was seen a handful of times. This rearrangement joins TRBV29-1 to TRBJ1-2; possibly TRBD1 for D (5 bases). The CDR3 is 15 residues long. Trimming left V 6 bases short and J 4 bases short, with 21 bases between. Germline CDR1 is SQVTM and CDR2 is ANQGSEA. The DNA for the CDR3 is TGCAGCGTCGAGGGGACTAATTTCGATGTCTATGGCTACACCTTC. Translation: CSVEGTNFDVYGYTF.

In this sample, this clonotype turned up many times. V and J are TRBV11-2 and TRBJ1-5; D is undetermined. The CDR3 is made up of 14 amino acids. The germline gives CDR1 SGHAT, CDR2 FQNNGV. Trimming took off 0 bases at V and 1 base at J, with 4 bases between the two ends. In nucleotides, the CDR3 is TGTGCCAGCAGCTTAGAGAACAGCAATCAGCCCCAGCATTTT. This gives the protein CASSLENSNQPQHF.

In its sample, this clonotype was seen a few times. This chain connects TRBV2 to TRBJ2-7; possibly TRBD1 or TRBD2 for D (5 bases each). The germline gives CDR1 SNHLY, CDR2 FYNNEI. This CDR3 is 15 amino acids long. V lost 1 base, J lost 4 bases, and 14 bases lay in between. The CDR3 loop is CASSEGDLSVYEQYF. DNA for the CDR3: TGTGCCAGCAGTGAAGGGGACCTTTCGGTGTACGAGCAGTACTTC.

The CDR3 loop reads CSARGQLQETQYF. Here the CDR3 DNA reads TGCAGTGCTAGAGGTCAGCTCCAAGAGACCCAGTACTTC. V gene TRBV20-1 combines with J gene TRBJ2-5; D not certain. The germline V gene has CDR1 DFQATT and CDR2 SNEGSKA (reference sequence). The CDR3 runs 13 residues. V lost 1 base, J lost 1 base, and 7 bases lay in between.

This clonotype was found many times. The chain employs TRBV18 and TRBJ2-5; the D gene is possibly TRBD1 (5 bases). The germline V gene encodes CDR1 KGHSH and CDR2 LQKENI. CDR3 size: 15 residues. V shed 0 bases and J shed 4 bases, with 12 bases lying between them. This chain's CDR3 is CASSPPRTGLETQYF. In DNA form, the CDR3 reads TGTGCCAGCTCACCACCTAGAACAGGTTTAGAGACCCAGTACTTC.

Worth noting for this clonotype: A much bigger clone sits one base away, suggesting this may be a read error. The rearrangement uses TRBV6-5 and TRBJ1-1, with 8 bases that match TRBD1. CDR1 is MNHEY and CDR2 is SVGAGI in the germline V gene. Germline trimming cut 7 bases from V and 3 bases from J; bases unmatched to any gene: 7. CDR3 length: 14 residues. CDR3 nucleotide sequence: TGTGCCAGCAATCTCGCAGGGGGCGACACTGAAGCTTTCTTT. Encoded protein: CASNLAGGDTEAFF.

This clonotype was detected only once. The chain uses TRBV3-1 and TRBJ1-5, with D perhaps TRBD1 (5 bases). The length of the CDR3 is 13 residues. CDR1 is LGHDT, CDR2 YNNKEL, per germline (reference sequence). V dropped 3 bases and J dropped 7 bases, with 10 bases sitting between them. Here the CDR3 reads CASSQGTRQPQHF. The CDR3 DNA sequence: TGTGCCAGCAGCCAGGGGACCCGACAGCCCCAGCATTTT.

The rearrangement links TRBV20-1 to TRBJ2-7; D is unresolved. There are 15 residues in the CDR3. CDR1 DFQATT and CDR2 SNEGSKA come from the germline V gene (reference sequence). Trimming pared 1 base from V and 0 bases from J, leaving 13 bases between. The CDR3 region has the DNA TGCAGTGCTAGAGCAAGAGACTCCCGCTCCTACGAGCAGTACTTC. This translates into CSARARDSRSYEQYF.

The V and J genes are TRBV2 and TRBJ1-5, with a possible D match to TRBD1 (5 bases). The CDR3 contains 15 residues. The V gene lost 9 bases and the J gene lost 4 bases, with 19 bases spanning the gap. The germline V gene has CDR1 SNHLY and CDR2 FYNNEI. The CDR3 bases are TGTGCCAGTGCGGGGGACCCTGTGAGGAATCAGCCCCAGCATTTT. Residues: CASAGDPVRNQPQHF. Supplemented by reference TRBV2 and TRBJ1-5, the full variable domain reads EPEVTQTPSHQVTQMGQEVILRCVPISNHLYFYWYRQILGQKVEFLVSFYNNEISEKSEIFDDQFSVERPDGSNFTLKIRSTKLEDSAMYFCASAGDPVRNQPQHFGDGTRLSIL.

This clonotype was seen repeatedly, ten times or more. This sequence joins TRBV2 and TRBJ1-1; 12 bases are shared with TRBD1. CDR3 size: 16 residues. Unmatched junction bases numbered 14, after V lost 6 bases and J lost 9 bases. Germline CDR1 and CDR2: SNHLY and FYNNEI. The CDR3 nucleotides read TGTGCCAGCAGAGCTTGGGGCGGGACAGGGGGCGAACAAGCTTTCTTT. Translation: CASRAWGGTGGEQAFF.

The chain is built from TRBV7-9 and TRBJ2-5, with D possibly matching TRBD1 (8 bases). Trimming shortened V by 4 bases and J by 4 bases, and 19 bases separated the two germline ends. This CDR3 has 16 amino acids. Germline V CDR1 and CDR2: SEHNR, FQNEAQ (reference sequence). The CDR3, as DNA: TGTGCCAGCAGCTCGGGGGGCGACAGGGGACGAGAGACCCAGTACTTC. It codes for CASSSGGDRGRETQYF.

This clonotype has only a few counts. This chain links TRBV9 with TRBJ2-7, with 9 bases identical to TRBD1. The germline V gene encodes CDR1 SGDLS and CDR2 YYNGEE. V was pared by 0 bases and J by 7 bases, with 8 bases of the junction left unmatched. The CDR3 totals 15 residues. CDR3 sequence: CASSVASGQGPEQYF. The CDR3 region has the DNA TGTGCCAGCAGCGTAGCTTCTGGACAGGGGCCTGAGCAGTACTTC.

V gene TRBV13 combines with J gene TRBJ2-2; 9 nucleotides match TRBD1. V shed 5 bases, J shed 5 bases, and the junction held 6 bases outside the gene matches. Germline assignment: CDR1 PRHDT and CDR2 FYEKMQ (reference sequence). The CDR3 has 15 residues. The CDR3 reads CASSPGTGYTGELFF. The CDR3 DNA reads TGTGCCAGCAGCCCAGGGACAGGGTATACCGGGGAGCTGTTTTTT.

The CDR3 here is CASRPHPSDTQYF. CDR3 nucleotide sequence: TGTGCCAGCAGACCGCATCCCTCAGATACGCAGTATTTT. The chain uses TRBV12-3 or TRBV12-4 and TRBJ2-3, with unresolved D. V shed 6 bases and J shed 4 bases, with 11 bases lying between them. The CDR3 is 13 residues long.

V usage is TRBV7-9 and J usage is TRBJ1-3; no clear D. With 2 bases removed from V and 8 bases from J, the gap between germline ends came to 22 bases. The germline gives CDR1 SEHNR, CDR2 FQNEAQ (reference sequence). The CDR3 is 17 amino acids. This chain's CDR3 is CASSLSFDINYGYTIYF. In nucleotides, the CDR3 is TGTGCCAGCAGCTTATCCTTCGACATCAACTATGGCTACACCATATATTTT.

J is TRBJ1-6 and V is TRBV5-1; D is uncertain. Trimming cost V 0 bases and J 0 bases, with 7 bases left between them. Germline V gene data show CDR1 as SGHRS and CDR2 as YFSETQ. There are 16 residues in the CDR3. CDR3 sequence (DNA): TGCGCCAGCAGCTTGGAGGAGAGCTCCTATAATTCACCCCTCCACTTT. It encodes CASSLEESSYNSPLHF.